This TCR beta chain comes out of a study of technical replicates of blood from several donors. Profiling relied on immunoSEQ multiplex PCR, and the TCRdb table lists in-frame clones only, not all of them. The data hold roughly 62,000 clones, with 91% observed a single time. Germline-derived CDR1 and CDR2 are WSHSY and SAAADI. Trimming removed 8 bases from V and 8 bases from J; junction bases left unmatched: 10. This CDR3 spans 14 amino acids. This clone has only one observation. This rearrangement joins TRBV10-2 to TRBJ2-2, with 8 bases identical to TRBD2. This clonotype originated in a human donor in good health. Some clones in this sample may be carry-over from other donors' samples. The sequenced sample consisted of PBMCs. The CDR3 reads CASVLSGVGGELFF. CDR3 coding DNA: TGCGCCAGCGTACTTAGCGGGGTCGGTGGGGAGCTGTTTTTT.